The 25 T cell receptor beta chains in this list originate from one sample, sequenced in a study of shared clonotypes between healthy human individuals (dated by TCRdb to 2018 to 2021). The library was prepared using the immunoSEQ multiplex PCR assay. The immuneACCESS repertoire file appears here via TCRdb, limited to in-frame rearrangements. These files lack a portion of the clones; in checked studies, under half of the deficit traces to unresolved V genes, and the cause of the others is not known. The sample records 1,500,000 or so clones, roughly 96% of which are singletons. Jointly, the top ten make up more than 0.9% of the sample. Sequencing was carried out using naive CD4+ T cells sorted from blood. Reading the label with the study, this specimen's cell subset or site is: CD45RA+ positively selected. These receptors were collected from a young man in good health.

This chain uses TRBV6-1 with TRBJ1-3, with 7 bases aligning to TRBD1. CDR1 and CDR2 (germline): MNHNS, SASEGT. Trimming at V came to 6 bases and at J to 3 bases, leaving 2 bases not matched to a gene. The CDR3 contains 13 residues. In DNA form, the CDR3 reads TGTGCCAGCAGCGGGACAGATGGAAACACCATATATTTT. It encodes CASSGTDGNTIYF.

This sequence joins TRBV28 and TRBJ2-2; 7 bases align to TRBD2. The CDR3 runs 15 residues. The V gene's germline CDR1 is MDHEN and CDR2 SYDVKM. Trimming cost V 2 bases and J 6 bases; bases outside gene matches: 6. CDR3: CASSLGRGRAGELFF. Here the CDR3 DNA reads TGTGCCAGCAGTTTAGGGAGGGGACGGGCCGGGGAGCTGTTTTTT.

Comment on this clone: The junction departs from germline at one end; a sequencing error may be responsible. The chain carries TRBV5-4 and TRBJ2-3, with TRBD2 matching 12 bases. From germline, CDR1 is SGHNT and CDR2 YYREEE (reference sequence). The CDR3 contains 14 residues. The CDR3 region has the DNA TGTGCCAGCAGCACAAGATACGGACTAGCGGGAACGGATTTT. This translates into CASSTRYGLAGTDF.

This clone was recorded a few times. The chain couples TRBV28 to TRBJ2-5; TRBD2 might be the D (6 bases). Between the trimmed V and J ends, which lost 2 bases and 3 bases, there was a span of 13 bases. The CDR3 loop spans 15 amino acids. Per the germline V gene, CDR1 is MDHEN and CDR2 is SYDVKM. DNA for the CDR3: TGTGCCAGCAGTTTAATTTTGGGGGGAAAAGAGACCCAGTACTTC. Residues: CASSLILGGKETQYF.

The V gene is TRBV27, the J gene TRBJ2-5; D not certain. The CDR3 contains 13 residues. Trimming shortened V by 6 bases and J by 4 bases, and 12 bases separated the two germline ends. From germline, CDR1 is MNHEY and CDR2 SMNVEV (reference sequence). The CDR3 spells CASRNFGIETQYF. The CDR3 bases are TGTGCCAGCAGAAATTTTGGGATAGAGACCCAGTACTTC.

In the case of this clone: Germline and junction disagree at one end, which may indicate a read error. J is TRBJ2-2 and V is TRBV5-1; TRBD2 is a possible D gene (5 bases). There are 13 residues in the CDR3. Germline V gives CDR1 SGHRS, CDR2 YFSETQ. Here the CDR3 DNA reads TGCGCCAGCAGGGAGCGGAACTCCGGGGAGCTGTTTTTT. Protein product: CASRERNSGELFF. The whole variable domain, filled in from reference TRBV5-1 and TRBJ2-2, reads KAGVTQTPRYLIKTRGQQVTLSCSPISGHRSVSWYQQTPGQGLQFLFEYFSETQRNKGNFPGRFSGRQFSNSRSEMNVSTLELGDSALYLCASRERNSGELFFGEGSRLTVL.

V is TRBV5-5 and J is TRBJ1-1; 9 bases fit TRBD1. The V gene's germline CDR1 is SGHKS and CDR2 YYEKEE (reference sequence). The CDR3 has 16 residues. With 0 bases clipped from V and 5 bases from J, the junction kept 8 bases outside the gene matches. The CDR3 DNA reads TGTGCCAGCAGCTTGGATTTGTGGACAGGGGATACTGAAGCTTTCTTT. The encoded protein is CASSLDLWTGDTEAFF. Looking up the rest from reference TRBV5-5 and TRBJ1-1 gives the full variable domain: DAGVTQSPTHLIKTRGQQVTLRCSPISGHKSVSWYQQVLGQGPQFIFQYYEKEERGRGNFPDRFSARQFPNYSSELNVNALLLGDSALYLCASSLDLWTGDTEAFFGQGTRLTVV.

The chain carries TRBV6-4 and TRBJ2-3; D is possibly TRBD1 (5 bases). The CDR3 extends over 15 amino acids. V lost 2 bases and J lost 1, with 10 bases in between. Looked up from germline, CDR1 is MRHNA and CDR2 is SNTAGT. CDR3 residues: CASSDGHHGTDTQYF. The CDR3 nucleotides read TGTGCCAGCAGTGACGGACATCACGGCACAGATACGCAGTATTTT.

DNA for the CDR3: TGTGCCAGCAGCCTCGGACCAGGGAATGAGCAGTTCTTC. Protein sequence: CASSLGPGNEQFF. The chain recombines TRBV6-4 with TRBJ2-1; the D gene is possibly TRBD1 (5 bases). This CDR3 comprises 13 residues. V was shortened by 6 bases and J by 7 bases, with 13 bases between the two germline ends. Per the germline V gene, CDR1 is MRHNA and CDR2 is SNTAGT.

The rearrangement joins TRBV5-1 to TRBJ2-1, with TRBD2 matching 14 bases. CDR1 and CDR2 from the germline V gene are SGHRS and YFSETQ. Germline trimming cut 4 bases from V and 11 bases from J; bases unmatched to any gene: 11. This CDR3 has 16 amino acids. The CDR3 DNA reads TGCGCCAGCAGCCCAGGGACTAGCGGGAGCGACCGTAAGCAGTTCTTC. It encodes CASSPGTSGSDRKQFF.

This sequence joins TRBV6-1 and TRBJ2-7; 7 bases line up with TRBD1. The CDR3 sequence is 14 residues long. Germline values: CDR1 MNHNS, CDR2 SASEGT. V dropped 4 bases and J dropped 2; count of bases not matched to a gene: 5. CDR3 protein: CASSGNRGTYEQYF. The CDR3 nucleotides read TGTGCCAGCAGTGGGAACAGGGGAACCTACGAGCAGTACTTC.

The chain links TRBV9 to TRBJ2-5; perhaps TRBD2 as D (5 bases). Trimming stripped 0 bases from V and 5 bases from J, with 14 bases between. Germline CDR1 is SGDLS and CDR2 is YYNGEE. This CDR3 has 15 amino acids. The CDR3 region has the DNA TGTGCCAGCAGCGTAGGTGAGGGAGCGATTGAGACCCAGTACTTC. Residues: CASSVGEGAIETQYF.

The chain combines TRBV6-5 with TRBJ2-1; possibly TRBD2 for D (5 bases). V dropped 0 bases and J dropped 6 bases, with 15 bases sitting between them. The germline CDR1 and CDR2 sequences are MNHEY and SVGAGI. There are 16 residues in the CDR3. CDR3 in amino acids: CASSYSSQLGSNEQFF. The CDR3 DNA reads TGTGCCAGCAGTTACTCGTCTCAATTGGGGAGCAATGAGCAGTTCTTC.

This sequence joins TRBV9 and TRBJ1-1; D is undetermined. This CDR3 spans 15 amino acids. In germline, CDR1 is SGDLS, CDR2 YYNGEE. With 0 bases removed from V and 1 base from J, the gap between germline ends came to 10 bases. The CDR3: CASSVDNRQNTEAFF. Here the CDR3 DNA reads TGTGCCAGCAGCGTAGATAACAGACAGAACACTGAAGCTTTCTTT.

This chain connects TRBV7-2 to TRBJ2-1, with 11 bases aligning to TRBD2. CDR3 size: 17 residues. Germline CDR1 and CDR2: SGHTA and FQGNSA. With V trimmed by 2 bases and J by 8 bases, 11 bases remained unmatched. For the CDR3, the DNA is TGTGCCAGCAGCTTATCCCTACTAGCGGGAGCAATCGATGAGCAGTTCTTC. Its protein is CASSLSLLAGAIDEQFF.

The CDR3, as DNA: TGTGCCAGCAGCTTAGGCACCCTTCAAGCCGAGCAGTACTTC. The encoded protein is CASSLGTLQAEQYF. The chain links TRBV7-3 to TRBJ2-7; D gene unclear. The CDR3 is made up of 14 amino acids. Germline CDR1 reads SGHTA; CDR2 reads FQGTGA. V gave up 2 bases and J gave up 6 bases, with 14 bases separating them. Full variable domain (rest looked up from reference TRBV7-3 and TRBJ2-7): GAGVSQTPSNKVTEKGKYVELRCDPISGHTALYWYRQSLGQGPEFLIYFQGTGAADDSGLPNDRFFAVRPEGSVSTLKIQRTERGDSAVYLCASSLGTLQAEQYFGPGTRLTVT.

The chain uses TRBV5-1 and TRBJ2-6; the match to TRBD1 covers 7 bases. Trimming cost V 1 base and J 0 bases; bases outside gene matches: 7. CDR3 length equals 18 residues. Germline assignment: CDR1 SGHRS and CDR2 YFSETQ. The CDR3 DNA reads TGCGCCAGCAGCTTGCACAACAGGGGAAGCTCTGGGGCCAACGTCCTGACTTTC. Its translation is CASSLHNRGSSGANVLTF.

The rearrangement uses TRBV7-2 and TRBJ2-1; the D is unclear. This CDR3 comprises 15 residues. Germline V gene sequence: CDR1 SGHTA, CDR2 FQGNSA. Deletions cut 5 bases from V and 4 bases from J, with 15 bases between. In DNA form, the CDR3 reads TGTGCCAGCAGCCTCTCCGAAGGGCCGTACAATGAGCAGTTCTTC. It codes for CASSLSEGPYNEQFF.

The genes are TRBV6-5 and TRBJ2-1, with no clear D. V lost 4 bases and J lost 4, with 14 bases in between. Germline V gene lookup returns CDR1 MNHEY and CDR2 SVGAGI. The CDR3 length is 15 residues. CDR3 coding DNA: TGTGCCAGCAGTTCACTCCGGCGAGCTTACAATGAGCAGTTCTTC. Translation: CASSSLRRAYNEQFF.

V and J are TRBV2 and TRBJ2-1, with D possibly TRBD1 on 6 matching bases. Germline CDR1 SNHLY, CDR2 FYNNEI. The CDR3 is made up of 14 amino acids. V dropped 6 bases and J dropped 5 bases, with 14 bases sitting between them. The CDR3 DNA reads TGTGCCAGCAGGGGGACATCTTTGAACAATGAGCAGTTCTTC. Translation: CASRGTSLNNEQFF. Using reference TRBV2 and TRBJ2-1 for the parts outside the CDR3, the full variable domain is EPEVTQTPSHQVTQMGQEVILRCVPISNHLYFYWYRQILGQKVEFLVSFYNNEISEKSEIFDDQFSVERPDGSNFTLKIRSTKLEDSAMYFCASRGTSLNNEQFFGPGTRLTVL.

The V gene is TRBV5-5, the J gene TRBJ2-1; TRBD2 aligns across 12 bases. The CDR3 sequence is 13 residues long. The V gene end was trimmed by 9 bases and the J gene end by 6 bases; junction bases not matched to a gene: 4. Germline V gene sequence: CDR1 SGHKS, CDR2 YYEKEE (reference sequence). This CDR3 reads CATTGLAGNEQFF. CDR3 nucleotide sequence: TGTGCCACGACGGGACTAGCGGGCAATGAGCAGTTCTTC.

This CDR3 reads CASRPTGGAREKLFF. CDR3 in DNA: TGTGCCAGCAGACCCACAGGGGGCGCACGGGAAAAACTGTTTTTT. V is TRBV6-5 and J is TRBJ1-4; 9 bases align to TRBD1. From germline, CDR1 is MNHEY and CDR2 SVGAGI. This CDR3 comprises 15 residues. The V segment lost 6 bases and the J segment 8 bases; nucleotides outside the gene matches: 10.

In its sample, this clone was seen once. The V and J genes are TRBV27 and TRBJ2-5; 7 bases are a match to TRBD1. The CDR3 spans 16 residues. The germline gives CDR1 MNHEY, CDR2 SMNVEV (reference sequence). With V trimmed by 1 base and J by 7 bases, 12 bases remained unmatched. The CDR3 loop is CASSLLGTDTGRTQYF. CDR3 in DNA: TGTGCCAGCAGTTTATTGGGGACAGATACCGGCCGGACCCAGTACTTC.

This sequence joins TRBV2 and TRBJ2-1; D not resolved. V lost 3 bases to trimming and J lost 1 base, with 10 bases between them. CDR1 is SNHLY and CDR2 is FYNNEI in the germline V gene. CDR3 size: 15 residues. Here the CDR3 reads CASSDRLSSYNEQFF. In nucleotides, the CDR3 is TGTGCCAGCAGTGACCGACTTTCTTCCTACAATGAGCAGTTCTTC.

V usage is TRBV18 and J usage is TRBJ2-5; 8 bases are shared with TRBD1. From germline, CDR1 is KGHSH and CDR2 LQKENI. CDR3 length: 16 amino acids. After removal of 1 base from V and 5 bases from J, the junction contained 9 bases not matched to a gene. The DNA for the CDR3 is TGTGCCAGCTCACCACGGGGGACAGGATTGGGGGAGACCCAGTACTTC. This translates into CASSPRGTGLGETQYF. The variable domain in full, completed from reference TRBV18 and TRBJ2-5, reads NAGVMQNPRHLVRRRGQEARLRCSPMKGHSHVYWYRQLPEEGLKFMVYLQKENIIDESGMPKERFSAEFPKEGPSILRIQQVVRGDSAAYFCASSPRGTGLGETQYFGPGTRLLVL.